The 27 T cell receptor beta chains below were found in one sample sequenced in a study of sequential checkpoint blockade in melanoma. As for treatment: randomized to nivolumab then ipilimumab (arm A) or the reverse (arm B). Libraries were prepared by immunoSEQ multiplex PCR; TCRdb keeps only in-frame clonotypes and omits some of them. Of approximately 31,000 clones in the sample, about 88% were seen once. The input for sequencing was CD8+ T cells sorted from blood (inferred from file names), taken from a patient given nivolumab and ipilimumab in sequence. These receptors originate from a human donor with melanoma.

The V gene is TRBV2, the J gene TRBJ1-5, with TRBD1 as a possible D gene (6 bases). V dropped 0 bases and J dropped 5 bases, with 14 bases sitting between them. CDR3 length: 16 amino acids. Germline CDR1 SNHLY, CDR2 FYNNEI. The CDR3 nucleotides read TGTGCCAGCAGTGAAGCCAGGGGCCATATGTATCAGCCCCAGCATTTT. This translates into CASSEARGHMYQPQHF.

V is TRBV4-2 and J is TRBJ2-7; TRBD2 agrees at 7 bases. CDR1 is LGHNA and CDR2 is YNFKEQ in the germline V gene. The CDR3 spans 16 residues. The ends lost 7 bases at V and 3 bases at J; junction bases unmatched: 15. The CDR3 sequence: CASIGDPRLANYEQYF. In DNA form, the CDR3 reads TGTGCCAGCATAGGTGACCCGCGACTAGCCAACTACGAGCAGTACTTC.

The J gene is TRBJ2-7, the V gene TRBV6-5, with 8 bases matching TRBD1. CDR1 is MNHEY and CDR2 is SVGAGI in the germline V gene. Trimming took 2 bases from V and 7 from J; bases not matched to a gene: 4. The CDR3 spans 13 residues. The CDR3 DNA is TGTGCCAGCAGTTACGGCAGGGGGCTTGAGCAGTACTTC. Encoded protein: CASSYGRGLEQYF.

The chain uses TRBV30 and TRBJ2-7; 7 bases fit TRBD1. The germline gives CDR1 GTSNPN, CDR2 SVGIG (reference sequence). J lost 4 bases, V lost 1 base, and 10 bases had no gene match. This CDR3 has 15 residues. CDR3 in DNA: TGTGCCTGGAGTGGTCCCCGGACAGGATCTTACGAGCAGTACTTC. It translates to CAWSGPRTGSYEQYF.

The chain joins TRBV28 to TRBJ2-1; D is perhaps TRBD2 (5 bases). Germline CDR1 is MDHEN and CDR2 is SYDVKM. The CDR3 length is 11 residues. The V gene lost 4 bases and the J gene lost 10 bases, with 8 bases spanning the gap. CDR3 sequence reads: CASSWAGEQFF. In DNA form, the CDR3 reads TGTGCCAGCAGTTGGGCGGGCGAGCAGTTCTTC.

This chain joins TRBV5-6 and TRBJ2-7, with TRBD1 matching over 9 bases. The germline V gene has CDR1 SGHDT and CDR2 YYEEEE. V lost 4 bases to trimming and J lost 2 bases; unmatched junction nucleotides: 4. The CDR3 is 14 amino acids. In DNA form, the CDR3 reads TGTGCCAGCAGCCCCACAGGGGGCACCTACGAGCAGTACTTC. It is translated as CASSPTGGTYEQYF.

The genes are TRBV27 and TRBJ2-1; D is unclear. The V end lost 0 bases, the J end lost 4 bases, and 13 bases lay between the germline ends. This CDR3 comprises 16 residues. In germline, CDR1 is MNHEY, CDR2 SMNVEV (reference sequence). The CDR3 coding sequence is TGTGCCAGCAGTTTATCCCCACAATTCCAATACAATGAGCAGTTCTTC. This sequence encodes CASSLSPQFQYNEQFF.

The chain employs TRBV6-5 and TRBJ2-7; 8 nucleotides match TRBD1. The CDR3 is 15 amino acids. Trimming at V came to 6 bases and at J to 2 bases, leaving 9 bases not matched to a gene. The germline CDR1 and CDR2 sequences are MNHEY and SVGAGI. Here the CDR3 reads CASSPYLDRAYEQYF. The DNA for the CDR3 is TGTGCCAGCAGCCCATACCTGGACAGGGCCTACGAGCAGTACTTC.

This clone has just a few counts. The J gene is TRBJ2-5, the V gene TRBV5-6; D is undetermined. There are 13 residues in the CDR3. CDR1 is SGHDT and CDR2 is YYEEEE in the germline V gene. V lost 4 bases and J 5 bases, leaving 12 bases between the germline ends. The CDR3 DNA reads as TGTGCCAGCAGCCACGACTCTCCGGAGACCCAGTACTTC. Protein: CASSHDSPETQYF.

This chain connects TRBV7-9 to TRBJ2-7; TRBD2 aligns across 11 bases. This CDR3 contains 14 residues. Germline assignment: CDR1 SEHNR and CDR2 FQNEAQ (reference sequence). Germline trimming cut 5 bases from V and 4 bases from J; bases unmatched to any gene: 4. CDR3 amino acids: CASSTGTSGYEQYF. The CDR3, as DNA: TGTGCCAGCAGCACAGGGACTAGCGGTTACGAGCAGTACTTC.

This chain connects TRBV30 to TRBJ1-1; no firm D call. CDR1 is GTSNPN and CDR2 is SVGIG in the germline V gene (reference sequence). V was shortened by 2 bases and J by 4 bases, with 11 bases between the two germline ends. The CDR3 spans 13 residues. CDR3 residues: CAWSISGGTEAFF. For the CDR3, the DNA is TGTGCCTGGAGTATCTCAGGTGGCACTGAAGCTTTCTTT.

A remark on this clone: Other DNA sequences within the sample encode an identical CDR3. CDR3 residues: CASSLGQGLSSLTYGYTF. The CDR3 nucleotides read TGTGCCAGCAGCCTAGGACAGGGCCTAAGTAGCCTTACATATGGCTACACCTTC. V and J are TRBV7-9 and TRBJ1-2, with TRBD1 matching over 8 bases. The V and J ends lost 5 bases and 5 bases, in that order; junction bases with no gene match: 19. CDR3 length: 18 amino acids. CDR1 SEHNR and CDR2 FQNEAQ come from the germline V gene (reference sequence). Variable domain in full (rest from reference TRBV7-9 and TRBJ1-2): DTGVSQNPRHKITKRGQNVTFRCDPISEHNRLYWYRQTLGQGPEFLTYFQNEAQLEKSRLLSDRFSAERPKGSFSTLEIQRTEQGDSAMYLCASSLGQGLSSLTYGYTFGSGTRLTVV.

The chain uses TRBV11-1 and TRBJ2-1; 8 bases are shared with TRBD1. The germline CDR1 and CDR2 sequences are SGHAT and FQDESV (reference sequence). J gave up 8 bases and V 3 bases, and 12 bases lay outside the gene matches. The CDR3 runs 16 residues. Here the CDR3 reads CASSFSGRGRFYEQFF. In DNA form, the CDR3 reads TGTGCCAGCAGCTTTAGCGGCAGGGGGCGCTTCTATGAGCAGTTCTTC.

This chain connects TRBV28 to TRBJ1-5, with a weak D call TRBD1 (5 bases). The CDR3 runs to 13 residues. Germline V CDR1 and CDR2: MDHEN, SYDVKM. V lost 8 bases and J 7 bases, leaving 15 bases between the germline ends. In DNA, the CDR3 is TGTGCCAGCCTAAGGAGGGGCTGGCAGCCCCAGCATTTT. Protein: CASLRRGWQPQHF.

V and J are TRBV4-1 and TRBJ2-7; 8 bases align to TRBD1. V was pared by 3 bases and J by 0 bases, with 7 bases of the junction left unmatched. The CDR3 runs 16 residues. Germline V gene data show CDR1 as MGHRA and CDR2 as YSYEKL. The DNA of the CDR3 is TGCGCCAGCAGCCAGGGGCTGGGACAGGCCTCCTACGAGCAGTACTTC. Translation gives CASSQGLGQASYEQYF.

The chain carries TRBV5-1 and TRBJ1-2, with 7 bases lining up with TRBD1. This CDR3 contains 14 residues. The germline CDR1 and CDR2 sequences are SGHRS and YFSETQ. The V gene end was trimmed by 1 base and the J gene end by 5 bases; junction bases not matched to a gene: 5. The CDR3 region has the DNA TGCGCCAGCAGCTTGAGGGACAGTCCGTATGGCTACACCTTC. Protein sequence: CASSLRDSPYGYTF.

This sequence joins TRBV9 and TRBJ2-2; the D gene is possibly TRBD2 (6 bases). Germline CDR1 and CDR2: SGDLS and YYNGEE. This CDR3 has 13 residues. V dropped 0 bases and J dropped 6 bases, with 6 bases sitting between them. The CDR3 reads CASSVGDSGELFF. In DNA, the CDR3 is TGTGCCAGCAGCGTAGGGGACTCCGGGGAGCTGTTTTTT.

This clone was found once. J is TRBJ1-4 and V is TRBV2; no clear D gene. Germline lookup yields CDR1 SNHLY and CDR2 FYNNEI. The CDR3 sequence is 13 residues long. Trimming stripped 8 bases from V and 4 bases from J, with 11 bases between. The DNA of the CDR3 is TGTGCCAGCCGTGGGAGGCTTAATGAAAAACTGTTTTTT. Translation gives CASRGRLNEKLFF.

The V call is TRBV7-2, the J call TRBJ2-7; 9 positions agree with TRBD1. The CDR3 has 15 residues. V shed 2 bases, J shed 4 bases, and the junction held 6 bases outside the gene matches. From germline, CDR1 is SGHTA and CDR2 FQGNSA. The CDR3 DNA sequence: TGTGCCAGCAGCTTACCCGGGACAGGGTGGTACGAGCAGTACTTC. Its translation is CASSLPGTGWYEQYF.

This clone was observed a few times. CDR3 amino acids: CASRALKGQGFNEQFF. The CDR3 DNA is TGTGCCAGCAGGGCCCTCAAGGGACAGGGCTTCAATGAGCAGTTCTTC. The V call is TRBV27, the J call TRBJ2-1; 9 nucleotides line up with TRBD1. Germline CDR1 is MNHEY and CDR2 is SMNVEV (reference sequence). CDR3 length: 16 residues. J gave up 6 bases and V 6 bases, and 12 bases lay outside the gene matches.

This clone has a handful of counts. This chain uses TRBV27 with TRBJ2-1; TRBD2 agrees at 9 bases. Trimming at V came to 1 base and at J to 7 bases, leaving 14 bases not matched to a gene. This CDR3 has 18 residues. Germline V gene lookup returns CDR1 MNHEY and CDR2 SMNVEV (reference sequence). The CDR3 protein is CASSLYPPQGSGRNEQFF. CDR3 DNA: TGTGCCAGCAGTTTATATCCCCCTCAGGGTAGCGGGAGAAATGAGCAGTTCTTC.

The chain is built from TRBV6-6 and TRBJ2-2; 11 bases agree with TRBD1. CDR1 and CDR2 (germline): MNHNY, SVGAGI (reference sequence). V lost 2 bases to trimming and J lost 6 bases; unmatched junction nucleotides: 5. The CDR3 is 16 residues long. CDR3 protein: CASSYTGTGGAGELFF. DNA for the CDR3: TGTGCCAGCAGTTACACCGGGACAGGGGGAGCCGGGGAGCTGTTTTTT.

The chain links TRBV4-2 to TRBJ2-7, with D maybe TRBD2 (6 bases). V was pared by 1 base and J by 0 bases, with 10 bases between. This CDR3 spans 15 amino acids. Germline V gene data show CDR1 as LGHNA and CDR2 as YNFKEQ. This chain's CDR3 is CASSQGRDFSYEQYF. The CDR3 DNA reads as TGTGCCAGCAGCCAAGGCCGGGACTTCTCCTACGAGCAGTACTTC.

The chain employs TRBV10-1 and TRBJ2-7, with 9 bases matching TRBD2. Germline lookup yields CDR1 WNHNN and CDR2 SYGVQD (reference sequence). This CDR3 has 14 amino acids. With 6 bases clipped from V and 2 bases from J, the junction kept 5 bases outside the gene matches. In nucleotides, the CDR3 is TGCGCCAGCAGGGAGACTAGCGGCCCCTACGAGCAGTACTTC. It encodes CASRETSGPYEQYF.

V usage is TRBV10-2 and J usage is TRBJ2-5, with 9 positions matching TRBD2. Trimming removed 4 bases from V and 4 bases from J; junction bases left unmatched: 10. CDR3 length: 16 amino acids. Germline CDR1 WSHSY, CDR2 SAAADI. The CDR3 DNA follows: TGCGCCAGCAGTGGGGGCGGGAGGGGAAGAGGAGAGACCCAGTACTTC. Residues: CASSGGGRGRGETQYF.

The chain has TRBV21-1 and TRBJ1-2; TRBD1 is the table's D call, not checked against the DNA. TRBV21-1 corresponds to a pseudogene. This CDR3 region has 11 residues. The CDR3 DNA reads TGTGCCAGCAGCCCAGGCGCTGGCTACACCTTC. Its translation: CASSPGAGYTF.

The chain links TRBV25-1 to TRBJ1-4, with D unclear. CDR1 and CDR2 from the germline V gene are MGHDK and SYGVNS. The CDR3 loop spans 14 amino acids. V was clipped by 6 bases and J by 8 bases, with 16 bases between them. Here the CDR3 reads CASRDQRGGEKLFF. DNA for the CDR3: TGTGCCAGCAGAGACCAGCGGGGTGGGGAAAAACTGTTTTTT.